The 8 T cell receptor beta chains below all came from one sample that was sequenced in a study of T cells of healthy individuals. Each CDR3 protein is one row after TCRdb ran MiXCR on the 5' RACE reads. The sample contains 60,000 to 70,000 distinct CDR3 sequences, 15% to 20% of which appear only once. The receptors stem from a human donor in good health.

This clonotype was detected many times. This chain joins TRBV4-3 and TRBJ2-3, with no clear D. The CDR3 is 14 amino acids. Germline V gene data show CDR1 as LGHNA and CDR2 as YSLEER. Between the trimmed V and J ends, which lost 0 bases and 0 bases, there was a span of 4 bases. The CDR3 sequence: CASSQDGSTDTQYF. For the CDR3, the DNA is TGCGCCAGCAGCCAAGATGGAAGCACAGATACGCAGTATTTT.

This clonotype was detected many times. V usage is TRBV29-1 and J usage is TRBJ1-1; no clear D gene. Germline V CDR1 and CDR2: SQVTM, ANQGSEA. This CDR3 is 13 amino acids long. Deletions cut 4 bases from V and 4 bases from J, with 13 bases between. Here the CDR3 reads CSVVAWQSTEAFF. Written as DNA, the CDR3 is TGCAGCGTTGTTGCATGGCAATCCACTGAAGCTTTCTTT. Variable domain in full (rest from reference TRBV29-1 and TRBJ1-1): SAVISQKPSRDICQRGTSLTIQCQVDSQVTMMFWYRQQPGQSLTLIATANQGSEATYESGFVIDKFPISRPNLTFSTLTVSNMSPEDSSIYLCSVVAWQSTEAFFGQGTRLTVV.

The chain recombines TRBV28 with TRBJ1-5; 8 bases are a match to TRBD1. Unmatched junction bases numbered 5, after V lost 2 bases and J lost 5 bases. The CDR3 extends over 15 amino acids. Germline V gives CDR1 MDHEN, CDR2 SYDVKM. DNA for the CDR3: TGTGCCAGCAGTTTAACTTCAGGGGGCGATCAGCCCCAGCATTTT. This gives the protein CASSLTSGGDQPQHF.

This clonotype was seen a handful of times. This chain connects TRBV28 to TRBJ2-1; D possibly corresponds to TRBD2 (5 bases). The germline gives CDR1 MDHEN, CDR2 SYDVKM. With 9 bases removed from V and 5 bases from J, the gap between germline ends came to 14 bases. The CDR3 totals 13 residues. CDR3 loop: CASGSREHNEQFF. The CDR3 DNA reads TGTGCCAGTGGTTCTAGGGAGCACAATGAGCAGTTCTTC.

The rearrangement links TRBV5-6 to TRBJ1-5, with D perhaps TRBD1 (6 bases). V was pared by 0 bases and J by 0 bases, with 16 bases between. This CDR3 contains 18 residues. Germline V gene data show CDR1 as SGHDT and CDR2 as YYEEEE. CDR3 nucleotide sequence: TGTGCCAGCAGCTTGGGGGGGCTGGACAGTGTTAGCAATCAGCCCCAGCATTTT. The encoded protein is CASSLGGLDSVSNQPQHF.

This chain connects TRBV4-1 to TRBJ2-7, with a tentative D call TRBD2 (5 bases). The V and J ends lost 0 bases and 1 base respectively, with 7 bases between them. The CDR3 consists of 14 residues. In germline, CDR1 is MGHRA, CDR2 YSYEKL. CDR3 nucleotide sequence: TGCGCCAGCAGCCAAGATTCGGGGTCCTACGAGCAGTACTTC. Protein product: CASSQDSGSYEQYF.

This clonotype has at least ten counts. The chain uses TRBV7-9 and TRBJ2-7; 8 bases match TRBD2. V was clipped by 6 bases and J by 7 bases; unmatched bases: 8. The CDR3 covers 13 residues. The germline gives CDR1 SEHNR, CDR2 FQNEAQ (reference sequence). The CDR3 nucleotides read TGTGCCAGCAGAACTAGCGGACTTAAGGAGCAGTACTTC. The encoded protein is CASRTSGLKEQYF.

This clonotype occurred a few times. The chain carries TRBV30 and TRBJ2-1, with D possibly matching TRBD2 (5 bases). This CDR3 comprises 12 residues. Trimming left V 7 bases short and J 0 bases short, with 7 bases between. Germline values: CDR1 GTSNPN, CDR2 SVGIG (reference sequence). The CDR3 sequence: CASGSSYNEQFF. The CDR3 DNA sequence: TGTGCCTCGGGAAGCTCCTACAATGAGCAGTTCTTC. Together with reference TRBV30 and TRBJ2-1, the CDR3 gives the full variable domain: SQTIHQWPATLVQPVGSPLSLECTVEGTSNPNLYWYRQAAGRGLQLLFYSVGIGQISSEVPQNLSASRPQDRQFILSSKKLLLSDSGFYLCASGSSYNEQFFGPGTRLTVL.